A selection of T cell receptor beta chains follows, all from one sample in a study of blood T cells in healthy people across ages. TCRdb re-analysed the 5' RACE reads in MiXCR, keeping a single row per CDR3 protein. The repertoire holds 500,000 to 550,000 distinct CDR3 sequences, around 24% seen once, with just under 9% in the top ten. These data also featured in a second study, about T cells of mothers and their children.

The specimen sequenced was blood. These receptors were collected from a boy aged 10-17 years in good health. Each CDR3 is given with its conserved first and last residue. Fields, in order: J gene, V gene, D gene, CDR3 length, CDR3 protein, CDR3 DNA. The D gene is left open where the match is weak.

J gene: TRBJ2-1
V gene: TRBV5-1
D gene: TRBD2
CDR3 length: 21
CDR3 protein: CASSPPFSGGTFITRGDEQFF
CDR3 DNA: TGCGCCAGCAGCCCCCCTTTTAGCGGGGGGACCTTTATTACACGCGGCGATGAGCAGTTCTTC

J gene: TRBJ2-7
V gene: TRBV7-2
D gene: TRBD2
CDR3 length: 13
CDR3 protein: CASSLSGRLEQYF
CDR3 DNA: TGTGCCAGCAGCTTAAGCGGGAGGCTCGAGCAGTACTTC

J gene: TRBJ1-2
V gene: TRBV9
D gene: TRBD1
CDR3 length: 14
CDR3 protein: CASSPGDRGEGYTF
CDR3 DNA: TGTGCCAGCAGCCCCGGGGACAGGGGCGAGGGCTACACCTTC

J gene: TRBJ2-7
V gene: TRBV11-1
D gene: TRBD2
CDR3 length: 15
CDR3 protein: CASSTRQRGDYEQYF
CDR3 DNA: TGTGCCAGCAGCACCCGCCAGCGGGGGGACTACGAGCAGTACTTC

J gene: TRBJ1-1
V gene: TRBV7-9
D gene: TRBD1
CDR3 length: 14
CDR3 protein: CASSLGQGVVEAFF
CDR3 DNA: TGTGCCAGCAGCTTGGGACAGGGGGTCGTTGAAGCTTTCTTT

J gene: TRBJ2-7
V gene: TRBV27
D gene: -
CDR3 length: 13
CDR3 protein: CASSWSRSYEQYF
CDR3 DNA: TGTGCCAGCTCATGGAGCAGATCCTACGAGCAGTACTTC

J gene: TRBJ2-1
V gene: TRBV12-3/TRBV12-4
D gene: -
CDR3 length: 16
CDR3 protein: CASSFSGTGPYNEQFF
CDR3 DNA: TGTGCCAGCAGTTTCTCCGGGACTGGGCCTTACAATGAGCAGTTCTTC

J gene: TRBJ2-5
V gene: TRBV9
D gene: -
CDR3 length: 15
CDR3 protein: CASSVAGGGAQTQYF
CDR3 DNA: TGTGCCAGCAGCGTAGCTGGAGGGGGGGCGCAGACCCAGTACTTC

J gene: TRBJ2-5
V gene: TRBV29-1
D gene: -
CDR3 length: 16
CDR3 protein: CSVEGVQAEQQETQYF
CDR3 DNA: TGCAGCGTTGAAGGTGTACAGGCTGAACAACAAGAGACCCAGTACTTC

J gene: TRBJ2-2
V gene: TRBV9
D gene: TRBD2
CDR3 length: 14
CDR3 protein: CASSSGINTGEQFF
CDR3 DNA: TGTGCCAGCAGCAGCGGGATTAACACCGGGGAGCAGTTTTTT